This is a list of T cell receptor beta chains from one sample in a study of cytotoxic CD8 clonotypes in ibrutinib-treated CLL. Libraries were prepared by immunoSEQ multiplex PCR; TCRdb keeps only in-frame clonotypes and omits some of them. This table holds 300,000 or so clones, 67% found once. The starting material was PBMCs, obtained after 36 months of ibrutinib treatment. All receptors come from a human donor with chronic lymphocytic leukemia. Each CDR3 is given with its conserved first and last residue. The D gene is left open where the match is weak. Size is stated for part of the rows, as once, few or many counts, or as a class when the clone is expanded.

len | j_gene | v_gene | abundance | d_gene | CDR3aa | CDR3nt
14 | TRBJ1-2 | TRBV7-2 | NA | TRBD1 | CASSFKDRGYGYTF | TGTGCCAGCAGCTTTAAGGACAGGGGATATGGCTACACCTTC
15 | TRBJ2-3 | TRBV5-1 | NA | TRBD1 | CASSAGGQGANTQYF | TGCGCCAGCAGTGCCGGGGGCCAGGGGGCCAATACGCAGTATTTT
15 | TRBJ1-1 | TRBV28 | NA | NA | CASSPEGKGYQGAFF | TGTGCCAGCAGTCCGGAGGGGAAGGGATATCAGGGAGCTTTCTTT
13 | TRBJ2-3 | TRBV7-8 | NA | NA | CASRRRTTDTQYF | TGTGCCAGCCGCCGAAGGACCACAGATACGCAGTATTTT
14 | TRBJ1-5 | TRBV5-4 | NA | NA | CASSLGGGNQPQHF | TGTGCCAGCAGCTTGGGTGGGGGGAATCAGCCCCAGCATTTT
16 | TRBJ2-7 | TRBV7-6 | NA | TRBD1 | CASSLGAGQGAYEQYF | TGTGCCAGCAGCTTAGGGGCGGGACAGGGAGCCTACGAGCAGTACTTC
16 | TRBJ2-5 | TRBV25-1 | NA | TRBD2 | CATHSPLRGGLETQYF | TGTGCCACCCATTCCCCGCTGCGGGGGGGCCTAGAGACCCAGTACTTC
15 | TRBJ2-7 | TRBV7-6 | NA | NA | CASSYSAGPSYEQYF | TGTGCCAGCAGTTATAGTGCGGGACCCTCCTACGAGCAGTACTTC
11 | TRBJ1-6 | TRBV6-1 | NA | NA | CASVGNSPLHF | TGTGCCAGCGTAGGGAATTCACCCCTCCACTTT
15 | TRBJ2-4 | TRBV6-6 | once | NA | CASSYRSGLKNIQYF | TGTGCCAGCAGTTACCGATCAGGTTTGAAAAACATTCAGTACTTC
17 | TRBJ2-1 | TRBV9 | NA | NA | CASSPRTEINPYNEQFF | TGTGCCAGCAGCCCCAGGACAGAAATAAACCCCTACAATGAGCAGTTCTTC
16 | TRBJ1-2 | TRBV4-1 | once | TRBD1 | CASSQWTTGGGRGYTF | TGCGCCAGCAGCCAGTGGACGACAGGGGGTGGAAGGGGCTACACCTTC
16 | TRBJ2-2 | TRBV10-3 | few | TRBD1 | CAISGSGTGVPGELFF | TGTGCCATCAGTGGTAGCGGGACAGGGGTGCCCGGGGAGCTGTTTTTT
15 | TRBJ1-2 | TRBV5-1 | NA | NA | CASSLVGGADYGYTF | TGCGCCAGCAGCTTGGTGGGGGGCGCAGACTATGGCTACACCTTC
10 | TRBJ2-1 | TRBV9 | NA | NA | CASTGDEQFF | TGTGCCAGCACGGGAGATGAGCAGTTCTTC
15 | TRBJ2-7 | TRBV4-3 | NA | NA | CASSQDEQGYYEQYF | TGCGCCAGCAGCCAAGATGAGCAGGGGTACTACGAGCAGTACTTC
15 | TRBJ2-3 | TRBV5-1 | NA | NA | CASSLHLTATDTQYF | TGCGCCAGCAGCTTGCACCTTACCGCCACAGATACGCAGTATTTT
15 | TRBJ1-2 | TRBV6-5 | few | NA | CASSQLTTDGGGYTF | TGTGCCAGCTCACAGTTAACTACGGACGGAGGGGGCTACACCTTC
13 | TRBJ1-2 | TRBV11-2 | once | NA | CASSYATFYGYTF | TGTGCCAGCAGCTATGCCACCTTCTATGGCTACACCTTC
13 | TRBJ1-5 | TRBV7-2 | NA | NA | CASSLRGDQPQHF | TGTGCCAGCAGCTTAAGGGGGGATCAGCCCCAGCATTTT
11 | TRBJ1-2 | TRBV6-1 | NA | NA | CASSDYYGYTF | TGTGCCAGCAGTGACTACTATGGCTACACCTTC
18 | TRBJ2-1 | TRBV11-3 | NA | TRBD1 | CASSKKGIRQGLYNEQFF | TGTGCCAGCAGCAAAAAAGGGATTAGACAGGGTCTCTACAATGAGCAGTTCTTC
16 | TRBJ1-2 | TRBV5-1 | NA | NA | CASSPDGHATNYGYTF | TGCGCCAGCAGCCCGGATGGACACGCTACTAACTATGGCTACACCTTC
13 | TRBJ2-2 | TRBV5-1 | NA | NA | CASSSLNTGELFF | TGCGCCAGCAGCTCCTTGAACACCGGGGAGCTGTTTTTT
14 | TRBJ1-2 | TRBV5-1 | NA | NA | CASSLDVRNYGYTF | TGCGCCAGCAGCTTGGATGTTCGAAACTATGGCTACACCTTC
13 | TRBJ2-3 | TRBV10-3 | NA | NA | CAISEYLTDTQYF | TGTGCCATCAGTGAGTACCTCACAGATACGCAGTATTTT
15 | TRBJ2-1 | TRBV13 | NA | TRBD1 | CASSSPGQGFNEQFF | TGTGCCAGCAGCTCGCCGGGACAGGGGTTCAATGAGCAGTTCTTC
16 | TRBJ2-1 | TRBV28 | NA | TRBD2 | CASIGLAGSPYNEQFF | TGTGCCAGCATCGGACTAGCGGGGAGTCCCTACAATGAGCAGTTCTTC
13 | TRBJ1-1 | TRBV6-5 | NA | NA | CASTIGAGTEAFF | TGTGCCAGCACTATCGGAGCGGGAACTGAAGCTTTCTTT
17 | TRBJ2-7 | TRBV7-9 | NA | TRBD2 | CASSFPDLSGTSGKLYF | TGTGCCAGCAGCTTCCCTGATCTGTCCGGGACTAGCGGGAAACTCTACTTC
13 | TRBJ2-4 | TRBV6-5 | once | NA | CASSPTRKNIQYF | TGTGCCAGCAGTCCGACAAGGAAGAACATTCAGTACTTC
13 | TRBJ1-2 | TRBV6-6 | NA | NA | CASSPRIGYGYTF | TGTGCCAGCAGTCCTCGGATTGGCTATGGCTACACCTTC
15 | TRBJ2-7 | TRBV7-6 | NA | NA | CASSFEDRPSYEQYF | TGTGCCAGCAGCTTTGAGGACAGACCTTCCTACGAGCAGTACTTC
15 | TRBJ1-4 | TRBV10-3 | NA | NA | CAISESQTTNEKLFF | TGTGCCATCAGTGAGTCACAGACAACTAATGAAAAACTGTTTTTT
15 | TRBJ1-3 | TRBV5-1 | NA | NA | CASSRSVLSGNTIYF | TGCGCCAGCAGCCGGTCAGTGCTCTCTGGAAACACCATATATTTT
14 | TRBJ1-5 | TRBV11-2 | NA | NA | CASSPRTDLQPQHF | TGTGCCAGCAGCCCTCGGACAGACCTACAGCCCCAGCATTTT
11 | TRBJ2-1 | TRBV29-1 | few | NA | CSVEPYNEQFF | TGCAGCGTTGAACCCTACAATGAGCAGTTCTTC
15 | TRBJ2-7 | TRBV2 | NA | TRBD2 | CASSATSGRSYEQYF | TGTGCCAGCAGCGCGACTAGCGGGAGGTCCTACGAGCAGTACTTC
10 | TRBJ2-5 | TRBV29-1 | few | NA | CSVGGETQYF | TGCAGCGTAGGAGGGGAGACCCAGTACTTC
17 | TRBJ1-2 | TRBV4-2 | NA | NA | CASSQDYPPGLNYGYTF | TGTGCCAGCAGCCAAGATTATCCGCCAGGGCTTAACTATGGCTACACCTTC
15 | TRBJ2-5 | TRBV6-5 | NA | TRBD2 | CASSYISGGAETQYF | TGTGCCAGCAGTTACATCAGCGGGGGGGCGGAGACCCAGTACTTC
17 | TRBJ2-5 | TRBV28 | NA | NA | CASSFTSRWGQQETQYF | TGTGCCAGCAGTTTTACCTCTAGATGGGGGCAACAAGAGACCCAGTACTTC
13 | TRBJ1-2 | TRBV6-5 | NA | NA | CASSYGLNYGYTF | TGTGCCAGCAGTTACGGGCTGAACTATGGCTACACCTTC
13 | TRBJ1-5 | TRBV7-9 | once | NA | CASSNGGNQPQHF | TGTGCCAGCAGCAATGGCGGGAATCAGCCCCAGCATTTT
14 | TRBJ2-3 | TRBV27 | NA | NA | CASSGQIHRDTQYF | TGTGCCAGCAGTGGGCAGATCCACCGGGATACGCAGTATTTT
21 | TRBJ2-3 | TRBV5-1 | once | TRBD2 | CASSSMGLAGGPYSSTDTQYF | TGCGCCAGCAGCTCAATGGGACTAGCGGGAGGGCCGTATAGCAGCACAGATACGCAGTATTTT
13 | TRBJ1-2 | TRBV13 | NA | NA | CASSFWLGPGYTF | TGTGCCAGCAGCTTTTGGCTGGGGCCTGGCTACACCTTC
15 | TRBJ2-7 | TRBV27 | NA | TRBD1 | CASSLLTGSYYEQYF | TGTGCCAGCAGTTTACTGACAGGGTCATACTACGAGCAGTACTTC
19 | TRBJ1-5 | TRBV2 | NA | TRBD1 | CASSERRRAGGRGNQPQHF | TGTGCCAGCAGTGAAAGAAGGAGGGCAGGGGGGCGCGGCAATCAGCCCCAGCATTTT
14 | TRBJ2-1 | TRBV7-2 | NA | NA | CASSLLRHYNEQFF | TGTGCCAGCAGCTTACTGAGACACTACAATGAGCAGTTCTTC
12 | TRBJ1-5 | TRBV19 | NA | NA | CASRNRDQPQHF | TGTGCCAGTAGGAACAGGGATCAGCCCCAGCATTTT
17 | TRBJ2-5 | TRBV18 | NA | NA | CASSFGTAGVGGETQYF | TGTGCCAGCTCATTCGGGACAGCGGGAGTTGGTGGGGAGACCCAGTACTTC
19 | TRBJ2-7 | TRBV7-9 | NA | TRBD2 | CASSLAAPGLGDRNHEQYF | TGTGCCAGCAGCTTAGCAGCCCCTGGACTAGGGGACCGGAACCACGAGCAGTACTTC
14 | TRBJ1-2 | TRBV4-1 | few | NA | CASSQVGSSYGYTF | TGCGCCAGCAGCCAAGTCGGCAGTTCCTATGGCTACACCTTC
20 | TRBJ2-3 | TRBV11-3 | NA | TRBD2 | CASSLERRLAGVWGTDTQYF | TGTGCCAGCAGCTTAGAGCGGCGTCTAGCGGGAGTCTGGGGGACAGATACGCAGTATTTT
18 | TRBJ2-7 | TRBV7-9 | NA | TRBD1 | CASSSTPGQGGSSYEQYF | TGTGCCAGCAGCTCAACCCCGGGACAGGGTGGGTCCTCCTACGAGCAGTACTTC